This T cell receptor (beta chain) was identified during a study of T cells in Graves' hyperthyroidism and ophthalmopathy. The CDR3 extends over 17 amino acids. Trimming cost V 5 bases and J 0 bases; bases outside gene matches: 11. Amplification yielded TCR beta CDR3 regions, with RNA transcripts as the source. With the HTBI primer set, the TCR CDR3 went through a first round of RT-PCR. TCRdb processed the multiplex PCR reads anew with MiXCR; each CDR3 protein has one entry. The sample includes about 560,000 distinct CDR3 sequences, approximately 16% of them seen just once. This clonotype appeared many times. The authors obtained PBMCs from more than 9.5 ml of fresh peripheral blood.

Source material: blood. The chain couples TRBV12-3 or TRBV12-4 to TRBJ2-3; TRBD2 aligns across 7 bases. The TCR originated in a young woman with Graves' hyperthyroidism. The CDR3 here is CASSKGSSGTSTDTQYF. The CDR3 DNA reads as TGTGCCAGCAGTAAGGGGTCTAGCGGAACTAGCACAGATACGCAGTATTTT.